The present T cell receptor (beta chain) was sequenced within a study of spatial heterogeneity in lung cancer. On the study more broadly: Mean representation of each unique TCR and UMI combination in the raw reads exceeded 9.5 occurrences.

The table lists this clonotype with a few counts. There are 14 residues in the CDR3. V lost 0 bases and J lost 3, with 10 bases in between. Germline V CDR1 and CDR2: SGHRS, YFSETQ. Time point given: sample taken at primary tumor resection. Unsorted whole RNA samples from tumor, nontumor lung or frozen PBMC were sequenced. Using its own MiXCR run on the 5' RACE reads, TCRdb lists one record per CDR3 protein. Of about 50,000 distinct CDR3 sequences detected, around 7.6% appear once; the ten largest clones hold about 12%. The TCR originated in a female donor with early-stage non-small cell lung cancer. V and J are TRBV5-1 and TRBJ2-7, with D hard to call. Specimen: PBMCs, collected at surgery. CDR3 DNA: TGCGCCAGCAGCTTGGAGGCCAGATACTACGAGCAGTACTTC. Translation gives CASSLEARYYEQYF. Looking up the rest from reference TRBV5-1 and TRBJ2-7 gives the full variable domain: KAGVTQTPRYLIKTRGQQVTLSCSPISGHRSVSWYQQTPGQGLQFLFEYFSETQRNKGNFPGRFSGRQFSNSRSEMNVSTLELGDSALYLCASSLEARYYEQYFGPGTRLTVT.